This T cell receptor (beta chain) came from a study of CD8 T cells in ankylosing spondylitis. This clonotype occurred many times. Each CDR3 protein is one row after TCRdb ran MiXCR on the 5' RACE reads. Of hundreds of thousands of distinct CDR3 sequences listed, around 7.8% are singletons. V was cut by 3 bases and J by 9 bases, with 12 bases left in between. Germline V gives CDR1 MNHNS, CDR2 SASEGT. The CDR3 is made up of 13 amino acids. The TCR originated in a male donor with ankylosing spondylitis or in good health (not recorded which). This chain connects TRBV6-1 to TRBJ2-1; D might be TRBD2 (6 bases). Sequencing used blood, either unsorted or a sorted T cell fraction (not recorded which). CDR3: CASSEGLDGEQFF. As DNA, the CDR3 is TGTGCCAGCAGTGAGGGACTCGACGGTGAGCAGTTCTTC.